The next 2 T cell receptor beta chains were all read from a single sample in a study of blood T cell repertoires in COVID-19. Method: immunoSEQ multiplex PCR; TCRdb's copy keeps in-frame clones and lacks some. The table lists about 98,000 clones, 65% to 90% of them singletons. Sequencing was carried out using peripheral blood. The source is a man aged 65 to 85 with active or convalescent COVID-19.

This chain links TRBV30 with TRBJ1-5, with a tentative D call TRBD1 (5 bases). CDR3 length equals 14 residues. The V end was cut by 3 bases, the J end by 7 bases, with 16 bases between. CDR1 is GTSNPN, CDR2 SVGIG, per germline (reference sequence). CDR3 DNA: TGTGCCTGGAGCCCGGGGGGGACCGGGCAGCCCCAGCATTTT. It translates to CAWSPGGTGQPQHF.

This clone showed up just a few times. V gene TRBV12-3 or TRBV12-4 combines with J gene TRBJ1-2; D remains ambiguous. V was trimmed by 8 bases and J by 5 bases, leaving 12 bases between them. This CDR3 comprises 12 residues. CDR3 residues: CASATPSYGYTF. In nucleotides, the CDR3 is TGTGCCAGCGCTACCCCGAGTTATGGCTACACCTTC.